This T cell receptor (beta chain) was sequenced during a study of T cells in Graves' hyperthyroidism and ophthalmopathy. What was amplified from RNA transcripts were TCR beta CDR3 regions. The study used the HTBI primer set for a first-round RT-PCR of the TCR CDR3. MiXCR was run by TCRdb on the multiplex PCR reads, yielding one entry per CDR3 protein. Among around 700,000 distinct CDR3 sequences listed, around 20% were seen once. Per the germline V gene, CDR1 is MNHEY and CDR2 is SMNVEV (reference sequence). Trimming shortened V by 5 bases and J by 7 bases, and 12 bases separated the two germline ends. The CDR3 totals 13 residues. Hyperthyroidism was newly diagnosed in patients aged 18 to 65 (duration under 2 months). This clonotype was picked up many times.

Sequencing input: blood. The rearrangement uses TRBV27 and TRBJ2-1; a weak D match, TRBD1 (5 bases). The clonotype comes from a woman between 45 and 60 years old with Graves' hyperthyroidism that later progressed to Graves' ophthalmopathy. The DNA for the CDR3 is TGTGCCAGCAGTGCTCAGGGTAGAAATGAGCAGTTCTTC. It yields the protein CASSAQGRNEQFF.